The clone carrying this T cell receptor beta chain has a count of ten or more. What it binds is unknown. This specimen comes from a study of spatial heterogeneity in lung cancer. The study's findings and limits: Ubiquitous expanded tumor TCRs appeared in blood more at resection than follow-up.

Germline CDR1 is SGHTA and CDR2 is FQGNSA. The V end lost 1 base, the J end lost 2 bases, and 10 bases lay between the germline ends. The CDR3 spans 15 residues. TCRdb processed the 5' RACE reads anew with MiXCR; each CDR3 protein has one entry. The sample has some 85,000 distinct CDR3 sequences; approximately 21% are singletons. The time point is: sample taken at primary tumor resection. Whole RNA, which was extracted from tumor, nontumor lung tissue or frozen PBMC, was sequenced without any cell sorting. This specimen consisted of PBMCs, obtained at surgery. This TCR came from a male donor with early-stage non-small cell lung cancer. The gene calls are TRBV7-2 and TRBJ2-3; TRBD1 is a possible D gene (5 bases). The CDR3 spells CASSLVWTITDTQYF. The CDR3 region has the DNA TGTGCCAGCAGCTTAGTTTGGACAATCACAGATACGCAGTATTTT.